This T cell receptor beta chain is from a study of T cell changes during pregnancy in multiple sclerosis. V lost 1 base to trimming and J lost 1 base, with 14 bases between them. Germline CDR1 and CDR2: MNHNS and SASEGT. This CDR3 has 17 amino acids. The repertoire was sequenced with immunoSEQ multiplex PCR; TCRdb's copy has only in-frame clones and lacks some. The sample has 85,000 to 110,000 clones, 92% seen once; the top ten hold around 0.92%. This clonotype originated in a female donor with multiple sclerosis, enrolled in a pregnancy study. The V gene is TRBV6-1, the J gene TRBJ2-1; no definite D call. The sequences come from peripheral blood, collected after pregnancy. The CDR3 loop is CASSEEILTISYNEQFF. Written as DNA, the CDR3 is TGTGCCAGCAGTGAAGAAATCTTAACTATTTCCTACAATGAGCAGTTCTTC.